This is a list of T cell receptor beta chains from one sample in a study of CD8 T cells in Susac syndrome. TCRdb fed the immunoSEQ multiplex PCR reads into MiXCR, producing one record per CDR3 protein. The table includes around 170,000 distinct CDR3 sequences, approximately 96% detected once. The sample consisted of CD4+ T cells from PBMCs. The receptor set was obtained from a human donor with Susac syndrome. The CDR3 runs from the conserved cysteine through the conserved F or W. Each record gives: CDR3 protein, CDR3 DNA, J gene, V gene, clone size, D gene. D genes are given only for firm matches. Clone size is shown for a subset of rows, as once, few, many or a class of expanded clone.

CDR3aa: CASSEDGGIYGYTF
CDR3nt: TGTGCCAGCAGTGAAGACGGGGGTATCTATGGCTACACCTTC
j_gene: TRBJ1-2
v_gene: TRBV2
abundance: NA
d_gene: NA

CDR3aa: CSADSGGNIQYF
CDR3nt: TGCAGTGCTGACAGTGGGGGGAACATTCAGTACTTC
j_gene: TRBJ2-4
v_gene: TRBV20-1
abundance: NA
d_gene: NA

CDR3aa: CATSETANTGELFF
CDR3nt: TGTGCCACCAGCGAGACAGCAAACACCGGGGAGCTGTTTTTT
j_gene: TRBJ2-2
v_gene: TRBV24-1
abundance: NA
d_gene: NA

CDR3aa: CASSLVPGEDSNVLTF
CDR3nt: TGTGCCAGCAGCTTAGTTCCGGGAGAGGATTCCAACGTCCTGACTTTC
j_gene: TRBJ2-6
v_gene: TRBV7-9
abundance: NA
d_gene: NA

CDR3aa: CASSPGAYEQYF
CDR3nt: TGTGCCAGCTCACCGGGAGCCTACGAGCAGTACTTC
j_gene: TRBJ2-7
v_gene: TRBV18
abundance: few
d_gene: NA

CDR3aa: CASSVFRGTDTQYF
CDR3nt: TGTGCCAGCAGCGTCTTCCGGGGCACAGATACGCAGTATTTT
j_gene: TRBJ2-3
v_gene: TRBV2
abundance: once
d_gene: NA

CDR3aa: CSLNRVGTDTQYF
CDR3nt: TGCAGCCTTAACAGGGTTGGTACAGATACGCAGTATTTT
j_gene: TRBJ2-3
v_gene: TRBV29-1
abundance: NA
d_gene: NA

CDR3aa: CSATSGGRETQYF
CDR3nt: TGCAGTGCCACTAGCGGGGGAAGGGAGACCCAGTACTTC
j_gene: TRBJ2-5
v_gene: TRBV20-1
abundance: NA
d_gene: TRBD2

CDR3aa: CSVGTSYEQHF
CDR3nt: TGCAGCGTTGGGACCTCCTACGAGCAGCACTTC
j_gene: TRBJ2-7
v_gene: TRBV29-1
abundance: NA
d_gene: NA

CDR3aa: CSANGGLEETQYF
CDR3nt: TGCAGTGCCAACGGGGGACTAGAAGAGACCCAGTACTTC
j_gene: TRBJ2-5
v_gene: TRBV20-1
abundance: NA
d_gene: TRBD2

CDR3aa: CASSQTAWTRDGYTF
CDR3nt: TGCGCCAGCAGCCAAACTGCCTGGACGAGGGATGGCTACACCTTC
j_gene: TRBJ1-2
v_gene: TRBV4-3
abundance: NA
d_gene: NA

CDR3aa: CSARDEGGAYSNQPQHF
CDR3nt: TGCAGTGCTAGAGATGAAGGGGGTGCATATAGCAATCAGCCCCAGCATTTT
j_gene: TRBJ1-5
v_gene: TRBV20-1
abundance: NA
d_gene: NA

CDR3aa: CASSLGLRTSTDTQYF
CDR3nt: TGTGCCAGCAGCTTAGGTTTGCGAACTAGCACAGATACGCAGTATTTT
j_gene: TRBJ2-3
v_gene: TRBV7-2
abundance: NA
d_gene: NA

CDR3aa: CASSQDLGLAGSVEQFF
CDR3nt: TGTGCCAGCAGCCAAGATCTTGGACTAGCGGGGTCGGTTGAGCAGTTCTTC
j_gene: TRBJ2-1
v_gene: TRBV3-1
abundance: NA
d_gene: TRBD2

CDR3aa: CSVAGTNQETQYF
CDR3nt: TGCAGCGTGGCCGGGACGAACCAAGAGACCCAGTACTTC
j_gene: TRBJ2-5
v_gene: TRBV29-1
abundance: NA
d_gene: NA

CDR3aa: CSAGGTVNQPQHF
CDR3nt: TGCAGTGCTGGAGGGACAGTTAATCAGCCCCAGCATTTT
j_gene: TRBJ1-5
v_gene: TRBV20-1
abundance: NA
d_gene: TRBD1

CDR3aa: CATSTAGDTGELFF
CDR3nt: TGTGCCACTTCCACGGCAGGGGACACCGGGGAGCTGTTTTTT
j_gene: TRBJ2-2
v_gene: TRBV5-4
abundance: NA
d_gene: NA

CDR3aa: CASSLLGENQPQHF
CDR3nt: TGTGCCAGCAGTTTACTAGGAGAAAATCAGCCCCAGCATTTT
j_gene: TRBJ1-5
v_gene: TRBV28
abundance: NA
d_gene: NA

CDR3aa: CASSSRTGVGVLTF
CDR3nt: TGTGCCAGCAGTTCCCGGACAGGGGTAGGCGTCCTGACTTTC
j_gene: TRBJ2-6
v_gene: TRBV27
abundance: NA
d_gene: TRBD1

CDR3aa: CASIIRTGWAFF
CDR3nt: TGTGCCAGCATCATCCGGACAGGGTGGGCTTTCTTT
j_gene: TRBJ1-1
v_gene: TRBV28
abundance: once
d_gene: TRBD1

CDR3aa: CASSVRGLDTGELFF
CDR3nt: TGTGCCAGCAGCGTTCGTGGGCTGGACACCGGGGAGCTGTTTTTT
j_gene: TRBJ2-2
v_gene: TRBV5-6
abundance: NA
d_gene: NA

CDR3aa: CASRRLTLNTEAFF
CDR3nt: TGTGCCAGCAGACGCCTAACACTGAACACTGAAGCTTTCTTT
j_gene: TRBJ1-1
v_gene: TRBV28
abundance: NA
d_gene: NA

CDR3aa: CASSPNIGGQIPYEQYF
CDR3nt: TGTGCCAGCAGCCCCAATATAGGAGGACAGATTCCCTACGAGCAGTACTTC
j_gene: TRBJ2-7
v_gene: TRBV11-2
abundance: NA
d_gene: NA

CDR3aa: CASSVGGGYNEQFF
CDR3nt: TGTGCCAGCAGCGTAGGCGGGGGGTACAATGAGCAGTTCTTC
j_gene: TRBJ2-1
v_gene: TRBV9
abundance: once
d_gene: TRBD2

CDR3aa: CASSGDRFNGYTF
CDR3nt: TGTGCCAGCAGTGGGGATAGATTTAATGGCTACACCTTC
j_gene: TRBJ1-2
v_gene: TRBV28
abundance: NA
d_gene: NA

CDR3aa: CSASGTGTGGELFF
CDR3nt: TGCAGTGCTAGCGGAACAGGGACGGGCGGGGAGCTGTTTTTT
j_gene: TRBJ2-2
v_gene: TRBV20-1
abundance: NA
d_gene: NA

CDR3aa: CASSVVGYKNEQFF
CDR3nt: TGTGCCAGCAGCGTAGTAGGTTACAAGAATGAGCAGTTCTTC
j_gene: TRBJ2-1
v_gene: TRBV9
abundance: NA
d_gene: NA

CDR3aa: CASTGGPEAFF
CDR3nt: TGTGCCAGCACGGGAGGACCTGAAGCTTTCTTT
j_gene: TRBJ1-1
v_gene: TRBV6-1
abundance: NA
d_gene: NA

CDR3aa: CASSLINDGYTF
CDR3nt: TGTGCCAGCAGTTTAATCAACGATGGCTACACCTTC
j_gene: TRBJ1-2
v_gene: TRBV28
abundance: NA
d_gene: NA

CDR3aa: CSARDWGSGDFFGYF
CDR3nt: TGCAGTGCTAGAGATTGGGGTAGCGGCGACTTTTTCGGGTACTTC
j_gene: TRBJ2-7
v_gene: TRBV20-1
abundance: NA
d_gene: NA

CDR3aa: CSVEALGEQFF
CDR3nt: TGCAGCGTTGAAGCCCTGGGGGAGCAGTTCTTC
j_gene: TRBJ2-1
v_gene: TRBV29-1
abundance: once
d_gene: NA

CDR3aa: CAISETDRAGDTQYF
CDR3nt: TGTGCCATCAGTGAGACAGACAGGGCGGGCGATACGCAGTATTTT
j_gene: TRBJ2-3
v_gene: TRBV10-3
abundance: NA
d_gene: TRBD1

CDR3aa: CASSQKQGSGELFF
CDR3nt: TGTGCCAGCTCTCAAAAGCAGGGTTCCGGGGAGCTGTTTTTT
j_gene: TRBJ2-2
v_gene: TRBV18
abundance: NA
d_gene: NA

CDR3aa: CASSIIQAPTRNQNEQFF
CDR3nt: TGTGCCAGTAGTATAATCCAAGCCCCGACCCGGAATCAGAATGAGCAGTTCTTC
j_gene: TRBJ2-1
v_gene: TRBV19
abundance: NA
d_gene: NA

CDR3aa: CSVVGGPQNIQYF
CDR3nt: TGCAGCGTTGTCGGGGGCCCCCAAAACATTCAGTACTTC
j_gene: TRBJ2-4
v_gene: TRBV29-1
abundance: NA
d_gene: NA

CDR3aa: CASRRQRGPLHF
CDR3nt: TGTGCCAGCAGGCGACAGCGGGGACCCCTCCACTTT
j_gene: TRBJ1-6
v_gene: TRBV6-5
abundance: NA
d_gene: NA

CDR3aa: CASINGGSSYNEQFF
CDR3nt: TGTGCCAGCATTAACGGGGGGAGCTCCTACAATGAGCAGTTCTTC
j_gene: TRBJ2-1
v_gene: TRBV12-3/TRBV12-4
abundance: NA
d_gene: TRBD2

CDR3aa: CASSVRWQPQHF
CDR3nt: TGTGCCAGTAGTGTCCGGTGGCAGCCCCAGCATTTT
j_gene: TRBJ1-5
v_gene: TRBV19
abundance: NA
d_gene: NA

CDR3aa: CASSHEPDRALGYGYTF
CDR3nt: TGTGCCAGCAGCCACGAACCGGACAGGGCGCTCGGCTATGGCTACACCTTC
j_gene: TRBJ1-2
v_gene: TRBV4-2
abundance: NA
d_gene: TRBD1

CDR3aa: CASSEGGTALYGYTF
CDR3nt: TGTGCCAGCAGTGAAGGGGGGACAGCCCTATATGGCTACACCTTC
j_gene: TRBJ1-2
v_gene: TRBV2
abundance: NA
d_gene: TRBD1

CDR3aa: CASSYGGNGNTIYF
CDR3nt: TGTGCCAGCAGTTATGGGGGGAATGGAAACACCATATATTTT
j_gene: TRBJ1-3
v_gene: TRBV6-5
abundance: NA
d_gene: NA

CDR3aa: CASRETGVLSSPLHF
CDR3nt: TGTGCCAGCAGGGAAACAGGGGTTTTAAGTTCACCCCTCCACTTT
j_gene: TRBJ1-6
v_gene: TRBV28
abundance: NA
d_gene: TRBD1

CDR3aa: CASSQDRWTGDQPQHF
CDR3nt: TGCGCCAGCAGCCAAGACAGGTGGACAGGGGATCAGCCCCAGCATTTT
j_gene: TRBJ1-5
v_gene: TRBV4-1
abundance: NA
d_gene: TRBD1